This T cell receptor (beta chain) was sequenced in a study of blood T cell repertoires in COVID-19. As for the study in general: Collection of acute and convalescent COVID-19 samples took place in the United States, Italy and Spain. The cDNA or gDNA used as material had been derived from T cells, B-cell-depleted T cells, or PBMCs.

Authors' processing steps: For nucleated cells, counts were estimated from reference gene primer amplification. Produced via immunoSEQ multiplex PCR; TCRdb's table is partial and in-frame only. V and J calls and clone size come straight from that table; D and trimming were deduced from the DNA. Of 200,000 or so clones in the sample, more than 75% were seen once. The ends lost 4 bases at V and 3 bases at J; junction bases unmatched: 4. Germline CDR1 MNHNY, CDR2 SVGAGI (reference sequence). The CDR3 contains 14 residues. The source is a man in his forties or fifties with acute or convalescent COVID-19. The V call is TRBV6-6, the J call TRBJ1-2; 8 positions match TRBD1. The sample comprised peripheral blood. DNA for the CDR3: TGTGCCAGCAGTTCCCCGGACAGGGACTATGGCTACACCTTC. Translating gives CASSSPDRDYGYTF.